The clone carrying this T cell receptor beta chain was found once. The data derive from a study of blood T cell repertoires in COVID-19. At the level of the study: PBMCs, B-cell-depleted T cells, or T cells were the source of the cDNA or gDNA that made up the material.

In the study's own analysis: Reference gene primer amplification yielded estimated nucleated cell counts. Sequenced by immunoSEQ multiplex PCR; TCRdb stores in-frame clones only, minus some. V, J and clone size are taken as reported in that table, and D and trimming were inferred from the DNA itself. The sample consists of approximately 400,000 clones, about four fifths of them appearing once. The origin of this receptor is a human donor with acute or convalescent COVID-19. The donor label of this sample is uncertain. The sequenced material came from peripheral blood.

CDR3 DNA: TGTGCCTGGACCCAACAGGGGACAGCCTACAATGAGCAGTTCTTC. The encoded protein is CAWTQQGTAYNEQFF. This chain joins TRBV30 and TRBJ2-1; 7 bases are shared with TRBD1. The V gene end was trimmed by 4 bases and the J gene end by 2 bases; junction bases not matched to a gene: 8. Germline assignment: CDR1 GTSNPN and CDR2 SVGIG (reference sequence). The CDR3 spans 15 residues.